The present TCR beta chain was sequenced within a study of shared clonotypes between healthy human individuals. Study information: Researchers assigned three CD4 naive, three CD4 memory, two CD8 naive and one CD8 memory plate to each donor.

The authors distributed each subset's genomic DNA evenly over several immunoSEQ plates. Repertoires were generated with immunoSEQ multiplex PCR, while TCRdb's copy carries only in-frame clones and drops some. Among fewer than 1 million clones listed, 95% to 97% were seen once. Naive CD8 cells were CD45RO-negative, positively selected for CCR7, excluding terminally differentiated effector memory CD45RA+ cells. V was pared by 7 bases and J by 3 bases, with 18 bases between. This CDR3 has 15 amino acids. Germline-derived CDR1 and CDR2 are SEHNR and FQNEAQ (reference sequence). The V gene is TRBV7-9, the J gene TRBJ1-1, with unresolved D. The material sequenced was naive CD8+ T cells sorted from blood. This TCR was recovered from a young man in good health. As DNA, the CDR3 is TGTGCCAGCACGTTATCAGCTGGAGTACACACTGAAGCTTTCTTT. This sequence encodes CASTLSAGVHTEAFF.